The 8 T cell receptor beta chains below come from one sample, sequenced in a study of read filtering for tumor transcriptome and immune sequencing. This library used around 400 ng RNA and molecular barcoded adaptors spanning alpha/delta and beta/gamma chains. Via MiXCR, TCRdb re-called the reads, giving one row per CDR3 protein. The sample records around 40,000 distinct CDR3 sequences, around 11% being singletons. The sequencing input was a population of CD138-negative cells sorted from bone marrow. These receptors came from a donor over 35 with multiple myeloma.

Many counts were recorded for this clonotype. The chain employs TRBV30 and TRBJ1-1; tentative D call: TRBD1 (6 bases). Germline assignment: CDR1 GTSNPN and CDR2 SVGIG (reference sequence). This CDR3 is built from 12 residues. V lost 4 bases and J 4 bases, leaving 10 bases between the germline ends. The CDR3 coding sequence is TGTGCCTGGAAGGGGGAATTCACTGAAGCTTTCTTT. Amino acid sequence: CAWKGEFTEAFF.

In this sample, this clonotype turned up a few times. This chain joins TRBV4-1 and TRBJ2-7; 9 bases are shared with TRBD1. Germline trimming cut 0 bases from V and 9 bases from J; bases unmatched to any gene: 15. CDR3 size: 17 residues. The germline gives CDR1 MGHRA, CDR2 YSYEKL. CDR3 sequence reads: CASSQDLGGTGTLGQYF. As DNA, the CDR3 is TGCGCCAGCAGCCAAGATCTTGGAGGGACAGGGACGCTAGGGCAGTACTTC.

This clonotype has at least ten counts. This rearrangement joins TRBV11-2 to TRBJ2-7; 8 bases are shared with TRBD2. The CDR3 loop spans 15 amino acids. Germline CDR1 reads SGHAT; CDR2 reads FQNNGV. The V gene end was trimmed by 5 bases and the J gene end by 3 bases; junction bases not matched to a gene: 9. The CDR3: CASSVSGGYDYEQYF. The CDR3 bases are TGTGCCAGCAGCGTAAGCGGGGGCTATGACTACGAGCAGTACTTC.

This clonotype has more than one count but fewer than ten. The CDR3 loop is CASSQDLAGGPTQYF. CDR3 in DNA: TGTGCCAGCAGCCAAGATCTAGCGGGGGGGCCGACACAGTATTTT. The chain recombines TRBV3-1 with TRBJ2-3, with 12 bases fitting TRBD2. Looked up from germline, CDR1 is LGHDT and CDR2 is YNNKEL (reference sequence). V lost 0 bases and J lost 12; bases outside the gene matches: 7. This CDR3 is built from 15 residues.

Many counts were recorded for this clonotype. The V and J genes are TRBV29-1 and TRBJ1-1, with D unclear. Trimming cost V 6 bases and J 0 bases, with 14 bases left between them. CDR1 is SQVTM and CDR2 is ANQGSEA in the germline V gene. The CDR3 covers 14 residues. The CDR3, as DNA: TGCAGCGTCGCGCCACAGAGCATGAACACTGAAGCTTTCTTT. Its translation: CSVAPQSMNTEAFF.

In this sample, this clonotype turned up a few times. This chain connects TRBV11-3 to TRBJ2-1, with D uncertain. V lost 8 bases to trimming and J lost 2 bases, with 7 bases between them. The CDR3 extends over 12 amino acids. CDR1 and CDR2 from the germline V gene are SGHNT and YENEEA. The CDR3 spells CASASPYNEQFF. The CDR3 nucleotides are TGTGCCAGCGCCAGCCCCTACAATGAGCAGTTCTTC.

This clonotype was picked up many times. The J gene is TRBJ2-2, the V gene TRBV12-3 or TRBV12-4, with TRBD2 matching over 7 bases. This CDR3 has 17 residues. The V segment lost 7 bases and the J segment 5 bases; nucleotides outside the gene matches: 16. The CDR3 region has the DNA TGTGCCAGCACGGGTTCTTGGGAGGGAAGGAGAACCGGGGAGCTGTTTTTT. This sequence encodes CASTGSWEGRRTGELFF.

This clonotype was recorded many times. The genes are TRBV6-1 and TRBJ2-1; 7 nucleotides align to TRBD1. Trimming took 5 bases from V and 8 from J; bases not matched to a gene: 9. Germline values: CDR1 MNHNS, CDR2 SASEGT. This CDR3 comprises 14 residues. The CDR3 DNA reads as TGTGCCAGCAGTCTATCAGGGGGACAATATGAGCAGTTCTTC. Its translation is CASSLSGGQYEQFF.